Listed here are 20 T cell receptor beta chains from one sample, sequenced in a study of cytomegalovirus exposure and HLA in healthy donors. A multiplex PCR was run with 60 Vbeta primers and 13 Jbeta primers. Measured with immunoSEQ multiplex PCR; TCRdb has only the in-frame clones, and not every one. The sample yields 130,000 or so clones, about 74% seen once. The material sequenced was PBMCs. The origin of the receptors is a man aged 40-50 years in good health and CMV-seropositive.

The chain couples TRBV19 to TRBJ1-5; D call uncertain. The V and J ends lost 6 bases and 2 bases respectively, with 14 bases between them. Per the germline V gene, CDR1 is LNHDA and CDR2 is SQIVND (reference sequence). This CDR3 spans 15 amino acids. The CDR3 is CASRADLKGNQPQHF. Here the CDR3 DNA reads TGTGCCAGTAGGGCCGATCTGAAAGGCAATCAGCCCCAGCATTTT.

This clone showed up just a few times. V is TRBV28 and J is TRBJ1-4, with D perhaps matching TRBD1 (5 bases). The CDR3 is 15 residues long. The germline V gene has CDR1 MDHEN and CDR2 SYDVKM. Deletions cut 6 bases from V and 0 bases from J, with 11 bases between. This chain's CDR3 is CASSPGGATNEKLFF. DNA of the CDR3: TGTGCCAGCAGCCCCGGGGGAGCAACTAATGAAAAACTGTTTTTT.

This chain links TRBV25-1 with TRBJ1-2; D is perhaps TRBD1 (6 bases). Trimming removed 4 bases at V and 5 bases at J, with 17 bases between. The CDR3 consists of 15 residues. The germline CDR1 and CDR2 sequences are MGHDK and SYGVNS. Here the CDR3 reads CASSAPAGARYGYTF. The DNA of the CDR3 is TGTGCCAGCAGTGCCCCAGCGGGGGCTCGTTATGGCTACACCTTC.

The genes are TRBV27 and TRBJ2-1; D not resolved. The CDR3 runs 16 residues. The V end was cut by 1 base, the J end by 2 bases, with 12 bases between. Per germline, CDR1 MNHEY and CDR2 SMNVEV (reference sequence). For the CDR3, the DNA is TGTGCCAGCAGTTTATTAAACGGCAGGACCTACAATGAGCAGTTCTTC. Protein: CASSLLNGRTYNEQFF.

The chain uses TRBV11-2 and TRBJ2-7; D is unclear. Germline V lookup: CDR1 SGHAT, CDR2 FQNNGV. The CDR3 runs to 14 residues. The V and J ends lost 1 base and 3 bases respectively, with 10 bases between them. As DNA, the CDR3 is TGTGCCAGCAGCTTAGTCGCCAGGAACTACGAGCAGTACTTC. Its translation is CASSLVARNYEQYF.

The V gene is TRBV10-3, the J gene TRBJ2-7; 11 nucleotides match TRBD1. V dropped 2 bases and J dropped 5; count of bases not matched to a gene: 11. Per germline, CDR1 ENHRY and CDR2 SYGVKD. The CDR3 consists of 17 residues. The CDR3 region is CAISELSPGQGVNEQYF. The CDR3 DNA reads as TGTGCCATCAGTGAGCTTTCACCGGGACAGGGGGTAAACGAGCAGTACTTC.

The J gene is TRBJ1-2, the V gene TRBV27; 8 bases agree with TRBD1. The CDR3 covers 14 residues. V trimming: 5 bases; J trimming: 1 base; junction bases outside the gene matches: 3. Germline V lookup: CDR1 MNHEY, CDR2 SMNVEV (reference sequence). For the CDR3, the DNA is TGTGCCAGCAGTCCGGGACAGGTTAACTATGGCTACACCTTC. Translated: CASSPGQVNYGYTF.

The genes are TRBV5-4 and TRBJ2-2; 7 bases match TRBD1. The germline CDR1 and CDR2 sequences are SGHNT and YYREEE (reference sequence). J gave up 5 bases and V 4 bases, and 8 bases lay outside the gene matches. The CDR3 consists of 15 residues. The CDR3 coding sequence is TGTGCCAGCAGCCTATCGACAGGGAAAACCGGGGAGCTGTTTTTT. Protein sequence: CASSLSTGKTGELFF.

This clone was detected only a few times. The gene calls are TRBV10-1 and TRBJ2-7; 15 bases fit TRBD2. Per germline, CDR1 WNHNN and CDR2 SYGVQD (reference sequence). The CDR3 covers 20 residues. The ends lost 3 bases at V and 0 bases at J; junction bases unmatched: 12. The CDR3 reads CASSEGTSGRFLRSSYEQYF. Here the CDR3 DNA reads TGCGCCAGCAGTGAAGGGACTAGCGGGAGGTTCCTTAGGAGCTCCTACGAGCAGTACTTC.

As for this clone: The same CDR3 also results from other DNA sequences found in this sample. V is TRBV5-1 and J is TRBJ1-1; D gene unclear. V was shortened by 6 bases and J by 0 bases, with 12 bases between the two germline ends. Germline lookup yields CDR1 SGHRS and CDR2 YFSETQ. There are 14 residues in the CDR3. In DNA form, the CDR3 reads TGCGCCAGCACCGAGTGGGCCATGAACACTGAAGCTTTCTTT. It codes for CASTEWAMNTEAFF.

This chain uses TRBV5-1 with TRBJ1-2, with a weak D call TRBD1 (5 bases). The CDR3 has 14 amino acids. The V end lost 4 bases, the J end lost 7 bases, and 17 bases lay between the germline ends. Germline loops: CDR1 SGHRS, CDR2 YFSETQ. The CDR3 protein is CASSTPRGEIGYTF. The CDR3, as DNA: TGCGCCAGCAGCACTCCTCGGGGGGAGATTGGCTACACCTTC.

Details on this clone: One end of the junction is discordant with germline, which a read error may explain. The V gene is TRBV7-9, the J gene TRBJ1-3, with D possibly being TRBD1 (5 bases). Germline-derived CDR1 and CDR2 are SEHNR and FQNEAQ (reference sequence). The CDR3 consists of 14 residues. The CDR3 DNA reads TGTTCCAGCAGCCCCGACAGCACTGGAAACACCATATATTTT. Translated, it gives CSSSPDSTGNTIYF.

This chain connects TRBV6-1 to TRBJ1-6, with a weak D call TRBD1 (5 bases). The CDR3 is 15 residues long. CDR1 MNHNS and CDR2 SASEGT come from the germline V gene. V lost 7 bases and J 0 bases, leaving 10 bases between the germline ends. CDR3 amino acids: CASNGASSYNSPLHF. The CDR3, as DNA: TGTGCCAGCAATGGGGCGAGCTCCTATAATTCACCCCTCCACTTT.

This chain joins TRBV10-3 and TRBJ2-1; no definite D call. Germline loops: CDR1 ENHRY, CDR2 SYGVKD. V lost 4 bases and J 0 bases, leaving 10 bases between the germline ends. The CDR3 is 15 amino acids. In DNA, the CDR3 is TGTGCCATCAGTGCCGACTTCGGCTCCTACAATGAGCAGTTCTTC. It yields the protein CAISADFGSYNEQFF.

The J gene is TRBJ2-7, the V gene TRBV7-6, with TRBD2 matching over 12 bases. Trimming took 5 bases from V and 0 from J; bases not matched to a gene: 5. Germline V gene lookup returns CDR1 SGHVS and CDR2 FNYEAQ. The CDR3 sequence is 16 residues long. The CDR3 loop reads CASSLGLAGTSYEQYF. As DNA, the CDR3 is TGTGCCAGCAGCCTCGGACTAGCGGGGACCTCCTACGAGCAGTACTTC.

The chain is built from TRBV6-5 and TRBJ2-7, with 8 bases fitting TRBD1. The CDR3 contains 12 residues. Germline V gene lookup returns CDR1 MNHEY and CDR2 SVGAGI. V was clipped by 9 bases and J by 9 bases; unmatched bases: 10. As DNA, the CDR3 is TGTGCCAGTCTGGACAGGGCAACTGGGCAGTACTTC. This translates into CASLDRATGQYF.

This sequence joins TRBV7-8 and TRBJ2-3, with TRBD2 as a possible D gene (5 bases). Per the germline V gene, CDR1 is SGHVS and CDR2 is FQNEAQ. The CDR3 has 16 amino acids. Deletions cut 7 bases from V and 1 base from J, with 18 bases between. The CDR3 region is CASTSLVSDRTDTQYF. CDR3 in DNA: TGTGCCAGCACCTCGCTGGTTAGCGACCGCACAGATACGCAGTATTTT.

The DNA for the CDR3 is TGTGCCAGCAGTCCCACAGGTATGAACACTGAAGCTTTCTTT. Protein product: CASSPTGMNTEAFF. V gene TRBV27 combines with J gene TRBJ1-1, with D possibly TRBD1 on 5 matching bases. The V end lost 5 bases, the J end lost 0 bases, and 10 bases lay between the germline ends. This CDR3 is built from 14 residues. CDR1 MNHEY and CDR2 SMNVEV come from the germline V gene (reference sequence).

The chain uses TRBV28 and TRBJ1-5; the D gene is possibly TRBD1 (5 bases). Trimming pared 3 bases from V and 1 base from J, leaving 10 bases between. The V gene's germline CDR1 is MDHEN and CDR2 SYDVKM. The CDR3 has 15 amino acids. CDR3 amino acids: CASSLLQGSNQPQHF. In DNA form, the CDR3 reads TGTGCCAGCAGTTTGCTTCAGGGCAGCAATCAGCCCCAGCATTTT. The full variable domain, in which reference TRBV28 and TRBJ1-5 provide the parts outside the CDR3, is DVKVTQSSRYLVKRTGEKVFLECVQDMDHENMFWYRQDPGLGLRLIYFSYDVKMKEKGDIPEGYSVSREKKERFSLILESASTNQTSMYLCASSLLQGSNQPQHFGDGTRLSIL.

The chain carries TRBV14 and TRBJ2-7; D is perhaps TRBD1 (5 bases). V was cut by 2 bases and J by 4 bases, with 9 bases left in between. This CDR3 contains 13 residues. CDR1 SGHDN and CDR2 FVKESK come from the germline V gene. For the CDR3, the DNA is TGTGCCAGCAGCCAACTAGGGGTTTACGAGCAGTACTTC. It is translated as CASSQLGVYEQYF. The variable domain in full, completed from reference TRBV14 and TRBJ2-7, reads EAGVTQFPSHSVIEKGQTVTLRCDPISGHDNLYWYRRVMGKEIKFLLHFVKESKQDESGMPNNRFLAERTGGTYSTLKVQPAELEDSGVYFCASSQLGVYEQYFGPGTRLTVT.